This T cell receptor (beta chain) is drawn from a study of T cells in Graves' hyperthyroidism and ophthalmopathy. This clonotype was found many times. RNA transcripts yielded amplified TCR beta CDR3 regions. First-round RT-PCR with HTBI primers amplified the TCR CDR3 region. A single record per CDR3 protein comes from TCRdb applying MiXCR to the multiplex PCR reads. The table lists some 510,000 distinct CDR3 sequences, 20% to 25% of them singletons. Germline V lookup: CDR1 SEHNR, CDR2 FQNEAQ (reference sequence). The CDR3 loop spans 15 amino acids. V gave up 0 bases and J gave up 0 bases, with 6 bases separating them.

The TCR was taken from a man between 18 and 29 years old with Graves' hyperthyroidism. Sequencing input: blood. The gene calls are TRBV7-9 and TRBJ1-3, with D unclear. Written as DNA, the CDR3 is TGTGCCAGCAGCTTAGCCCTGAGCTCTGGAAACACCATATATTTT. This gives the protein CASSLALSSGNTIYF.